The subject of this entry is one T cell receptor beta chain. Its antigen is currently unknown. Unique-molecular-identifier-tagged TCR beta cDNA libraries were used. It was from roughly 1 to 10 million T cells that 450,000 to 550,000 cDNA molecules came. TCRdb recomputed calls from the PCR reads with MiXCR, one row per CDR3 protein. The sample yields a few hundred thousand distinct CDR3 sequences, approximately 34% seen once. In germline, CDR1 is KGHDR, CDR2 SFDVKD. The V and J ends lost 5 bases and 3 bases, in that order; junction bases with no gene match: 9. The CDR3 runs 15 residues. This sample is drawn from a study of post-analysis software for immune sequencing data. Whole-study context: Included among the disease courses, which were recorded for the cohort, were relapsing-remitting, secondary progressive and progressive-relapsing multiple sclerosis.

Points from the study as a whole: Five or six TRBV segments, including TRBV5-6, TRBV5-1 and TRBV20-1, were more frequent in patients than controls. Same-batch preparations were strongly co-clustered by F measure.

The chain links TRBV24-1 to TRBJ2-7; 7 bases agree with TRBD1. The origin of this receptor is a girl between 5 and 17 years old with multiple sclerosis. Sequenced material: blood. CDR3 residues: CATSAHGTELYEQYF. The CDR3 DNA sequence: TGTGCCACCAGTGCCCACGGGACAGAACTCTACGAGCAGTACTTC.